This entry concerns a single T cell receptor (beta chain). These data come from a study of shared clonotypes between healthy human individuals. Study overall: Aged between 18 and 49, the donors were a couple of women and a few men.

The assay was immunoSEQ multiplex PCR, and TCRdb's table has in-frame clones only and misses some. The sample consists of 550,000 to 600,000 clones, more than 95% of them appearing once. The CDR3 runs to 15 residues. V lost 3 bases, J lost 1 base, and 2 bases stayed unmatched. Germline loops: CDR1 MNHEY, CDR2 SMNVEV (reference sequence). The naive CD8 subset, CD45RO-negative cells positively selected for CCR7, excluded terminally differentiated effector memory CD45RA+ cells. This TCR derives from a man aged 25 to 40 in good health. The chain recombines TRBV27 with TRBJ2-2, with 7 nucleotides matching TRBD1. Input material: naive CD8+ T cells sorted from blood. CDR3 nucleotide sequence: TGTGCCAGCAGTTTCCGGGACAGGAACACCGGGGAGCTGTTTTTT. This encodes CASSFRDRNTGELFF.